What follows are 2 T cell receptor beta chains derived from one specimen sequenced in a study of T cell clones after liver transplantation. Data came from immunoSEQ multiplex PCR; TCRdb stores just in-frame clones and leaves some out. In the table there are about 15,000 clones, roughly 84% of which are singletons. Source: CD8+ T cells from blood, taken around 49 months after liver transplant. The receptor source for this set is a human patient who received a liver transplant. Some of the T cells may derive from the graft donor.

This clone was counted once. J is TRBJ2-7 and V is TRBV27; 8 bases match TRBD1. Germline values: CDR1 MNHEY, CDR2 SMNVEV (reference sequence). The CDR3 is made up of 14 amino acids. With 2 bases clipped from V and 0 bases from J, the junction kept 0 bases outside the gene matches. This CDR3 reads CASSLQGASYEQYF. The CDR3 bases are TGTGCCAGCAGTTTACAGGGGGCCTCCTACGAGCAGTACTTC.

This chain joins TRBV28 and TRBJ2-7; tentatively, D is TRBD1 or TRBD2 (5 bases each). The V end was cut by 3 bases, the J end by 7 bases, with 10 bases between. This CDR3 has 12 residues. The germline V gene has CDR1 MDHEN and CDR2 SYDVKM. Written as DNA, the CDR3 is TGTGCCAGCAGTTTCCGAGGGGATGAGCAGTACTTC. It is translated as CASSFRGDEQYF.